These 2 T cell receptor beta chains came from one sample sequenced in a study of shared clonotypes between healthy human individuals. Libraries were prepared by immunoSEQ multiplex PCR; TCRdb keeps only in-frame clonotypes and omits some of them. Of some 2.1 million clones in the sample, 85% to 95% were seen once. Sequencing was done on a sample of naive CD4+ T cells sorted from blood. Subset noted: CD45RA+ positively selected. Receptors originate from a man aged 18 to 35 in good health.

CDR3 sequence reads: CASSQDQRSGGEKLFF. CDR3 in DNA: TGCGCCAGCAGCCAAGATCAACGCAGTGGAGGCGAAAAACTGTTTTTT. The V call is TRBV4-3, the J call TRBJ1-4; D not certain. The V gene's germline CDR1 is LGHNA and CDR2 YSLEER. The CDR3 loop spans 16 amino acids. V lost 0 bases, J lost 8 bases, and 16 bases lay in between.

This rearrangement joins TRBV11-1 to TRBJ2-3; no definite D call. The V end was cut by 1 base, the J end by 1 base, with 6 bases between. The CDR3 is made up of 14 amino acids. Germline loops: CDR1 SGHAT, CDR2 FQDESV (reference sequence). CDR3 nucleotides: TGTGCCAGCAGCTTAGAGGTCCGCACAGATACGCAGTATTTT. Translated: CASSLEVRTDTQYF.